These 21 T cell receptor beta chains were all obtained from the same sample, sequenced in a study of blood T cells in healthy people across ages. A sample-barcoded 5' primer and a J-beta primer mix were used in a second PCR of roughly 6 to 11 cycles. Each CDR3 protein gets one entry after TCRdb re-called the 5' RACE reads with MiXCR. Found here are more than 800,000 distinct CDR3 sequences, more than 40% of them singletons; the top ten hold 15% to 20%. Sequencing was done on a sample of blood. All receptors derive from a woman in her fifties or sixties in good health.

There are a few counts of this clonotype. The J gene is TRBJ1-5, the V gene TRBV12-3 or TRBV12-4; D call uncertain. The CDR3 runs to 14 residues. Trimming took 3 bases from V and 2 from J, leaving 8 bases between them. The CDR3 region is CASSLIYGNQPQHF. CDR3 DNA sequence: TGTGCCAGCAGTTTGATATATGGCAATCAGCCCCAGCATTTT.

The chain is built from TRBV12-5 and TRBJ2-7; no reliable D call. The CDR3 covers 16 residues. Germline assignment: CDR1 LGHNT and CDR2 FRNRAP. V lost 0 bases to trimming and J lost 2 bases, with 14 bases between them. The CDR3 DNA follows: TGTGCTAGTGGTTTGGTAATTGGGCAGATCCCCTACGAGCAGTACTTC. This codes for CASGLVIGQIPYEQYF.

V gene TRBV19 combines with J gene TRBJ2-7; no reliable D call. The CDR3 runs 12 residues. Trimming took off 7 bases at V and 6 bases at J, with 13 bases between the two ends. Per the germline V gene, CDR1 is LNHDA and CDR2 is SQIVND (reference sequence). This CDR3 reads CASNQAKGEQYF. The CDR3 DNA reads TGTGCCAGTAATCAGGCGAAGGGCGAGCAGTACTTC.

This clonotype was picked up many times. The chain uses TRBV6-5 and TRBJ2-3; either TRBD1 or TRBD2 may fit D (5 bases each). CDR3 size: 16 residues. Germline V lookup: CDR1 MNHEY, CDR2 SVGAGI. V gave up 4 bases and J gave up 0 bases, with 14 bases separating them. CDR3 in amino acids: CASSWDHRISTDTQYF. In DNA, the CDR3 is TGTGCCAGCAGTTGGGACCACCGAATCAGCACAGATACGCAGTATTTT.

V is TRBV27 and J is TRBJ1-1, with D possibly being TRBD1 (6 bases). Germline-derived CDR1 and CDR2 are MNHEY and SMNVEV (reference sequence). The CDR3 is made up of 14 amino acids. Trimming took 5 bases from V and 2 from J, leaving 12 bases between them. CDR3 sequence (DNA): TGTGCCAGCAGTCTACAGGACAGTAACACTGAAGCTTTCTTT. Its translation is CASSLQDSNTEAFF.

The chain has TRBV3-1 and TRBJ2-3; no clear D. The CDR3 runs to 18 residues. V was clipped by 1 base and J by 2 bases, with 19 bases between them. Germline V gene lookup returns CDR1 LGHDT and CDR2 YNNKEL (reference sequence). The CDR3 DNA follows: TGTGCCAGCAGCCAAGTTTCCCTCATAGGACGCCCCACAGATACGCAGTATTTT. The encoded protein is CASSQVSLIGRPTDTQYF.

This chain links TRBV25-1 with TRBJ2-1; a possible D gene is TRBD2 (6 bases). V was clipped by 1 base and J by 7 bases, with 11 bases between them. The CDR3 runs 14 residues. The germline gives CDR1 MGHDK, CDR2 SYGVNS. CDR3 amino acids: CASSEWLGGNEQFF. Written as DNA, the CDR3 is TGTGCCAGCAGTGAATGGTTGGGGGGTAATGAGCAGTTCTTC.

The chain links TRBV6-6 to TRBJ2-1; the match to TRBD2 covers 8 bases. Matching the DNA end better, TRBJ2-7 makes the J call doubtful. Germline V gives CDR1 MNHNY, CDR2 SVGAGI (reference sequence). The CDR3 consists of 15 residues. The CDR3 here is CASGTSGYTYNEQYF. The DNA for the CDR3 is TGTGCCAGCGGAACTAGCGGTTATACCTACAATGAGCAGTACTTC.

The rearrangement links TRBV7-2 to TRBJ1-2; D may be TRBD1 (6 bases). The CDR3 loop spans 19 amino acids. Germline V gene lookup returns CDR1 SGHTA and CDR2 FQGNSA. Between the trimmed V and J ends, which lost 0 bases and 0 bases, there was a span of 20 bases. This CDR3 reads CASSLAGAGGRVPNYGYTF. The CDR3 DNA follows: TGTGCCAGCAGCTTAGCAGGGGCCGGGGGGCGCGTACCTAACTATGGCTACACCTTC.

The V gene is TRBV10-3, the J gene TRBJ2-1, with 9 bases lining up with TRBD2. The CDR3 spans 17 residues. V lost 0 bases to trimming and J lost 5 bases; unmatched junction nucleotides: 8. Germline V gene lookup returns CDR1 ENHRY and CDR2 SYGVKD. CDR3 residues: CAISESHPSGADNEQFF. In nucleotides, the CDR3 is TGTGCCATCAGTGAGTCGCACCCTAGCGGGGCCGACAATGAGCAGTTCTTC.

The chain is built from TRBV6-2 or TRBV6-3 and TRBJ2-1, with 8 bases matching TRBD1. Germline V gene data show CDR1 as MNHEY and CDR2 as SVGEGT. Trimming took 1 base from V and 8 from J; bases not matched to a gene: 7. The CDR3 runs to 15 residues. The CDR3 protein is CASSYWQGAPDEQFF. CDR3 bases: TGTGCCAGCAGTTACTGGCAGGGGGCGCCCGATGAGCAGTTCTTC.

This clonotype was detected once. The chain is built from TRBV15 and TRBJ2-7, with 7 positions matching TRBD2. The CDR3 is 13 residues long. V dropped 7 bases and J dropped 1; count of bases not matched to a gene: 4. Germline V gene lookup returns CDR1 LNHNV and CDR2 YYDKDF (reference sequence). This CDR3 reads CATTPGGSYEQYF. For the CDR3, the DNA is TGTGCCACCACACCGGGAGGATCCTACGAGCAGTACTTC.

This clonotype has just a few counts. The rearrangement joins TRBV24-1 to TRBJ2-4; 7 bases line up with TRBD2. With 4 bases clipped from V and 13 bases from J, the junction kept 6 bases outside the gene matches. There are 12 residues in the CDR3. Germline values: CDR1 KGHDR, CDR2 SFDVKD. The CDR3 sequence is CATSDPGTTQYF. In DNA form, the CDR3 reads TGTGCCACCAGTGACCCCGGGACTACGCAGTACTTC.

This clonotype was counted only a few times. CDR3 in DNA: TGTGCCAGCAGTTTACTCCGCTCTGGGGCCAACGTCCTGACTTTC. It translates to CASSLLRSGANVLTF. This chain joins TRBV28 and TRBJ2-6; D is undetermined. The ends were cut back, 2 bases at V and 0 bases at J, with 5 bases in the middle. Germline values: CDR1 MDHEN, CDR2 SYDVKM. The CDR3 has 15 amino acids.

A few counts support this clonotype. The J gene is TRBJ2-1, the V gene TRBV7-2; D is uncertain. Germline CDR1 reads SGHTA; CDR2 reads FQGNSA. The V end lost 1 base, the J end lost 5 bases, and 12 bases lay between the germline ends. This CDR3 has 15 residues. CDR3 nucleotides: TGTGCCAGCAGCTTAGATGACGGTTCCCACAATGAGCAGTTCTTC. It translates to CASSLDDGSHNEQFF.

The genes are TRBV3-1 and TRBJ2-5, with D possibly TRBD1 on 5 matching bases. There are 14 residues in the CDR3. The V and J ends lost 0 bases and 11 bases respectively, with 16 bases between them. The germline V gene encodes CDR1 LGHDT and CDR2 YNNKEL (reference sequence). The CDR3 here is CASSQDSWQGKQYF. The CDR3 DNA sequence: TGTGCCAGCAGCCAAGATTCGTGGCAGGGTAAGCAGTACTTC.

Comment on this clonotype: The CDR3 does not close with the conserved phenylalanine or tryptophan, likely indicating a read error. The gene calls are TRBV6-2 or TRBV6-3 and TRBJ2-7; 10 bases map to TRBD1. This CDR3 contains 13 residues. Germline loops: CDR1 MNHEY, CDR2 SVGEGT. The CDR3 here is CACRRQGAYEQYL. In DNA, the CDR3 is TGTGCCTGCAGGCGACAGGGGGCATACGAGCAGTACTTA.

This sequence joins TRBV6-5 and TRBJ2-7; no firm D call. V was clipped by 10 bases and J by 3 bases, with 10 bases between them. In germline, CDR1 is MNHEY, CDR2 SVGAGI. This CDR3 is 11 amino acids long. CDR3 region: CANDKDYEQYF. DNA for the CDR3: TGTGCCAACGACAAGGACTACGAGCAGTACTTC.

This clonotype has just a few counts. V is TRBV5-1 and J is TRBJ2-5; D is unclear. The germline V and J ends were trimmed by 6 bases and 1 base, with 13 bases remaining between them. The length of the CDR3 is 14 residues. In germline, CDR1 is SGHRS, CDR2 YFSETQ. The CDR3 protein is CASKFYESQETQYF. The CDR3 coding sequence is TGCGCCAGCAAGTTCTACGAATCCCAAGAGACCCAGTACTTC. The complete variable domain, with remaining parts taken from reference TRBV5-1 and TRBJ2-5, reads KAGVTQTPRYLIKTRGQQVTLSCSPISGHRSVSWYQQTPGQGLQFLFEYFSETQRNKGNFPGRFSGRQFSNSRSEMNVSTLELGDSALYLCASKFYESQETQYFGPGTRLLVL.

This clonotype was seen a few times. V and J are TRBV7-8 and TRBJ2-5; 9 bases map to TRBD2. CDR3 length: 14 residues. Unmatched junction bases numbered 5, after V lost 3 bases and J lost 6 bases. The germline V gene encodes CDR1 SGHVS and CDR2 FQNEAQ. The CDR3 spells CASSFISGSQTQYF. CDR3 DNA sequence: TGTGCCAGCAGCTTTATTAGCGGGAGCCAGACCCAGTACTTC.

A note on this clonotype: A read error may account for a junction end that differs from germline. This chain joins TRBV13 and TRBJ2-7; D not resolved. Germline V gene lookup returns CDR1 PRHDT and CDR2 FYEKMQ (reference sequence). The CDR3 runs 14 residues. Here the CDR3 DNA reads TGTGCCAGCAGCTCGTCCATGTTAACCTACGAGCGGTACTTC. It is translated as CASSSSMLTYERYF.